This T cell receptor beta chain was found in a study of T cell responses to AZD1222 COVID-19 vaccine. The protocol was immunoSEQ multiplex PCR, while the TCRdb copy is restricted to in-frame clones and leaves out a portion. The top ten clones hold approximately 1.5% of a sample with 100,000 to 150,000 clones, roughly 90% of them seen once. This clone has a single count. V was trimmed by 2 bases and J by 6 bases, leaving 13 bases between them. This CDR3 has 14 amino acids. Germline V lookup: CDR1 SEHNR, CDR2 FQNEAQ (reference sequence). The sequenced sample was peripheral blood, obtained on day 0 of AZD1222 vaccination. This sequence joins TRBV7-9 and TRBJ1-1, with D unclear. The sequence was collected from an adult in good health. The CDR3 loop is CASSLSGWTAEAFF. For the CDR3, the DNA is TGTGCCAGCAGCTTAAGCGGATGGACGGCTGAAGCTTTCTTT.